This TCR beta chain was retrieved from a study of Ad26.COV2.S vaccination and SARS-CoV-2 variants. Looked up from germline, CDR1 is KGHDR and CDR2 is SFDVKD. The V and J ends lost 5 bases and 9 bases respectively, with 19 bases between them. The CDR3 spans 16 residues. Treatment denoted: 15 to 20 received Ad26.COV2.S at low or high dose, single or two shots; about five received placebo; per-sample allocation not given. Sampling occurred on day 63 after the first vaccine or placebo injection. Assay used: immunoSEQ multiplex PCR; TCRdb lists only in-frame clones, some missing. The sample holds roughly 350,000 clones, around 90% seen once.

J is TRBJ1-6 and V is TRBV24-1; D is possibly TRBD1 (5 bases). This clonotype originated in a person between 18 and 65 years old who received the Ad26.COV2.S COVID-19 vaccine or a placebo. Here the sequenced sample was peripheral blood, taken in a trial of Ad26.COV2.S vaccine versus placebo. The DNA of the CDR3 is TGTGCCACCAGTGCCCATGAACGACAGAGGGGTTCACCCCTCCACTTT. Translated, it gives CATSAHERQRGSPLHF.